What follows is one T cell receptor (beta chain) and its context. The antigen it binds to is not known. No clone much larger than this one lies a single base away; base qualities are absent. As encoded in the germline V gene, CDR1 is SGHDT while CDR2 is YYEEEE. The CDR3 starts with the cysteine, ends with the phenylalanine, and has 15 residues. Solely the CDR3 DNA is kept, with 45 bases framed from the first base. V lost 4 bases and J lost 7 bases; the stretch between them is 20 bases long. Interpreted using the paper, the time point label stands for: before trial treatment. The donors took part in RACIN, a single-arm, phase I, dose-escalation trial that combined nivolumab, ipilimumab, aspirin, low-dose cyclophosphamide and low-dose radiotherapy. Eligible patients had advanced, TIL-negative solid tumors. This record comes from a study of low-dose radiotherapy and immunotherapy resistance in tumors (dated by TCRdb to between 2021 and 2022). The study in broad terms: In Cohort 1, each fraction delivered 0.5 Gy every 2 weeks, and the prescribed total PTV dose was 6.5 Gy. TCRalpha and TCRbeta libraries were deep-sequenced on an Illumina MiniSeq instrument. Cyclophosphamide 200 mg/m2 was given intravenously every two weeks, one day before each radiation and immunotherapy administration. Randomization of trial participants into treatment groups was not performed. Cohort 2 received 1 Gy per fraction every two weeks, with a total of 13 Gy over 26 weeks. Patients were given nivolumab as a 240 mg flat dose every two weeks and ipilimumab at 1 mg/kg every six weeks, with both drugs delivered intravenously. The translational analysis covered eight patients: three from the first dose cohort and the first five from the second dose cohort. To make first-strand cDNA, Superscript III was used along with a set of TRAV- and TRBV-specific primers so that both the TCRalpha and TCRbeta chains were covered. Starting on cycle 1 day 1, patients took 300 mg of aspirin by mouth once a day for four cycles.

The reads were generated on an Illumina MiniSeq. A roughly 19-cycle PCR with Phusion amplified the TCRs, pairing a constant-region primer with the adapter that was attached to the V primers. Isolated mRNA was amplified with the MessageAmp II aRNA Amplification Kit, using an approximately 16-hour in vitro transcription at 37°C. mRNA for TCR sequencing was isolated with the Dynabeads mRNA DIRECT Purification Kit. Indexed Illumina adapters were added in a second Phusion PCR of 25 to 30 cycles, after which AMPure XP beads were used to purify the products. Regarding the original processing steps: Custom Perl scripts were used to pool TCR sequences that encoded the same protein, to remove out-of-frame sequences, and to calculate the abundance of each clonotype. TCR sequences supported by only a single read were excluded from analysis. Repertoire metrics included Shannon entropy, Gini index, clonality, richness, and frequency of TCRs shared between repertoires. In-frame beta chains were kept once TCRdb had trimmed the public reads at Q25 with fastp and called clones with MiXCR. Every CDR3 protein is listed once, alongside the most common genes and DNA of its rows. The V and J calls come from TCRdb's annotation, not from the publication. Within this sample are tens of thousands of distinct CDR3 sequences, with approximately 12% of them counted one time only. The leading ten clones occupy approximately 6.2% of the sample.

The sample was PBMCs, taken before treatment. Recombination joined TRBV5-6 with TRBJ1-1; the D gene is unclear. The TCR comes from a female donor with ovarian cancer. The nucleotides read TGTGCCAGCAGCGCCGCCGGGCCCCGAGGGAATGAAGCTTTCTTT. Its protein is CASSAAGPRGNEAFF.